Listed below are T cell receptor beta chains from one sample, sequenced in a study of shared clonotypes between healthy human individuals. Libraries were prepared by immunoSEQ multiplex PCR; TCRdb keeps only in-frame clonotypes and omits some of them. The sample lists 500,000 to 650,000 clones; roughly four fifths were seen once. The sequencing input was PBMCs. The origin of the receptors is a woman in her forties in good health. Some clones in this sample may be carry-over from other donors' samples. Each CDR3 is given with its conserved first and last residue. The order of the fields is D gene, J gene, V gene, clone size, CDR3 protein, CDR3 DNA. The D gene is left open where the match is weak. Rows give clone size only sometimes, using once, few, many, or a class for an expanded clone.

D: -
J: TRBJ1-1
V: TRBV11-2
size: -
CDR3: CASSLGSIPFF
DNA: TGTGCCAGCAGCTTGGGCTCGATACCTTTCTTT

D: TRBD1
J: TRBJ2-3
V: TRBV5-1
size: few
CDR3: CASSLADRAITDTQYF
DNA: TGCGCCAGCAGCTTGGCCGACAGGGCGATCACAGATACGCAGTATTTT

D: TRBD1
J: TRBJ2-5
V: TRBV2
size: once
CDR3: CASSLARGPQETQYF
DNA: TGTGCCAGCAGTTTAGCCAGGGGGCCACAAGAGACCCAGTACTTC

D: -
J: TRBJ1-1
V: TRBV28
size: few
CDR3: CASHAPSSMNTEAFF
DNA: TGTGCCAGTCACGCCCCCTCAAGTATGAACACTGAAGCTTTCTTT

D: TRBD2
J: TRBJ2-7
V: TRBV7-2
size: -
CDR3: CASSLMAGEAEQYF
DNA: TGTGCCAGCAGCTTAATGGCGGGAGAGGCCGAGCAGTACTTC

D: TRBD1
J: TRBJ1-5
V: TRBV6-5
size: -
CDR3: CASSRGTEGNQPQHF
DNA: TGTGCCAGCAGTCGGGGGACAGAGGGAAATCAGCCCCAGCATTTT

D: -
J: TRBJ2-1
V: TRBV11-1
size: -
CDR3: CASSAGLEGFAQFF
DNA: TGTGCCAGCAGCGCGGGACTCGAGGGCTTCGCGCAGTTCTTC

D: -
J: TRBJ2-4
V: TRBV2
size: few
CDR3: CASSGSAGVKNIQYF
DNA: TGTGCCAGCAGTGGCTCGGCAGGGGTCAAAAACATTCAGTACTTC

D: -
J: TRBJ1-3
V: TRBV4-2
size: -
CDR3: CASSQEGGTRGNTIYF
DNA: TGTGCCAGCAGCCAAGAGGGGGGAACGAGGGGAAACACCATATATTTT

D: TRBD2
J: TRBJ2-2
V: TRBV15
size: -
CDR3: CATSRSLRGYTGELFF
DNA: TGTGCCACCAGCAGATCGCTGCGGGGGTACACCGGGGAGCTGTTTTTT

D: -
J: TRBJ2-1
V: TRBV5-1
size: -
CDR3: CASSLERQDLYNEQFF
DNA: TGCGCCAGCAGCTTGGAGAGGCAGGACCTCTACAATGAGCAGTTCTTC

D: -
J: TRBJ2-7
V: TRBV2
size: -
CDR3: CASSPTSGTYEQYF
DNA: TGTGCCAGCAGCCCTACTTCAGGGACCTACGAGCAGTACTTC

D: -
J: TRBJ1-2
V: TRBV5-6
size: -
CDR3: CASSFAHGEIDGYTF
DNA: TGTGCCAGCAGCTTCGCCCACGGGGAAATTGATGGCTACACCTTC

D: TRBD1
J: TRBJ1-1
V: TRBV27
size: -
CDR3: CASRKLGQVDTEAFF
DNA: TGTGCCAGCCGGAAACTAGGACAGGTTGATACTGAAGCTTTCTTT

D: TRBD2
J: TRBJ2-3
V: TRBV7-9
size: -
CDR3: CASSLWLLAGGLKNTQYF
DNA: TGTGCCAGCAGCTTATGGTTACTAGCGGGAGGGTTGAAGAATACGCAGTATTTT

D: TRBD2
J: TRBJ2-7
V: TRBV30
size: -
CDR3: CAWGLAGRFHEQYF
DNA: TGTGCCTGGGGCCTAGCGGGAAGGTTCCACGAGCAGTACTTC

D: TRBD1
J: TRBJ1-1
V: TRBV28
size: -
CDR3: CAGQGAGYTEAFF
DNA: TGTGCCGGACAGGGGGCGGGGTACACTGAAGCTTTCTTT

D: -
J: TRBJ2-3
V: TRBV9
size: -
CDR3: CASSVAIYTDTQYF
DNA: TGTGCCAGCAGCGTAGCCATTTACACAGATACGCAGTATTTT

D: TRBD1
J: TRBJ1-1
V: TRBV30
size: -
CDR3: CAWGQTGGLLNTEAFF
DNA: TGTGCCTGGGGACAGACAGGGGGGTTGCTAAACACTGAAGCTTTCTTT

D: TRBD2
J: TRBJ2-2
V: TRBV13
size: few
CDR3: CASSLVREGVGELFF
DNA: TGTGCCAGCAGCTTAGTACGGGAGGGCGTCGGGGAGCTGTTTTTT

D: -
J: TRBJ1-1
V: TRBV2
size: -
CDR3: CASSGAGRNTEAFF
DNA: TGTGCCAGCAGTGGGGCAGGACGGAACACTGAAGCTTTCTTT

D: -
J: TRBJ2-7
V: TRBV6-5
size: -
CDR3: CASSYLRGYEQYF
DNA: TGTGCCAGCAGTTATCTTCGGGGCTACGAGCAGTACTTC

D: -
J: TRBJ1-1
V: TRBV5-1
size: -
CDR3: CASSRRVGVTEAFF
DNA: TGCGCCAGCAGCCGGAGGGTCGGGGTAACTGAAGCTTTCTTT

D: TRBD2
J: TRBJ2-7
V: TRBV10-1
size: -
CDR3: CASSEGSGSQQYF
DNA: TGCGCCAGCAGTGAGGGTAGCGGGAGCCAGCAGTACTTC

D: TRBD2
J: TRBJ2-5
V: TRBV7-7
size: -
CDR3: CASSPRLAGVGETQYF
DNA: TGTGCCAGCAGCCCCCGACTAGCGGGAGTGGGGGAGACCCAGTACTTC

D: -
J: TRBJ2-1
V: TRBV11-2
size: many
CDR3: CASKTGQAGADEQFF
DNA: TGTGCCAGCAAGACAGGACAAGCCGGAGCGGATGAGCAGTTCTTC

D: -
J: TRBJ1-1
V: TRBV27
size: once
CDR3: CASSLSLNTEAFF
DNA: TGTGCCAGCAGTTTATCACTGAACACTGAAGCTTTCTTT

D: TRBD2
J: TRBJ2-3
V: TRBV7-2
size: -
CDR3: CASSLGRLAGVPTQYF
DNA: TGTGCCAGCAGCTTAGGGAGGCTAGCGGGAGTACCTACGCAGTATTTT